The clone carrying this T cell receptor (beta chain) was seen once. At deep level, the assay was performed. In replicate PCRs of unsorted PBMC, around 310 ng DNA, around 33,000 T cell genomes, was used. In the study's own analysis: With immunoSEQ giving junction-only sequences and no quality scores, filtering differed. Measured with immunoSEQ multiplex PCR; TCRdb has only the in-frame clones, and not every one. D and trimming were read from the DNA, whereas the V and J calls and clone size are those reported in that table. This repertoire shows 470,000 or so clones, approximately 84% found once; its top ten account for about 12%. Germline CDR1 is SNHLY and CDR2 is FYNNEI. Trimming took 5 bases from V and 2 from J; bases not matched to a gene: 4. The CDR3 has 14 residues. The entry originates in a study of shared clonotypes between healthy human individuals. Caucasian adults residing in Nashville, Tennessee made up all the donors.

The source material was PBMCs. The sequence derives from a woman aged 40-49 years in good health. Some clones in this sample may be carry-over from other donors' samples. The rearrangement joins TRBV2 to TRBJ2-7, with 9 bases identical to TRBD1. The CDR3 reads CASSRQGGPYEQYF. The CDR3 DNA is TGTGCCAGCAGTAGACAGGGGGGTCCCTACGAGCAGTACTTC. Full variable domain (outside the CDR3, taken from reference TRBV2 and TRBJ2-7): EPEVTQTPSHQVTQMGQEVILRCVPISNHLYFYWYRQILGQKVEFLVSFYNNEISEKSEIFDDQFSVERPDGSNFTLKIRSTKLEDSAMYFCASSRQGGPYEQYFGPGTRLTVT.